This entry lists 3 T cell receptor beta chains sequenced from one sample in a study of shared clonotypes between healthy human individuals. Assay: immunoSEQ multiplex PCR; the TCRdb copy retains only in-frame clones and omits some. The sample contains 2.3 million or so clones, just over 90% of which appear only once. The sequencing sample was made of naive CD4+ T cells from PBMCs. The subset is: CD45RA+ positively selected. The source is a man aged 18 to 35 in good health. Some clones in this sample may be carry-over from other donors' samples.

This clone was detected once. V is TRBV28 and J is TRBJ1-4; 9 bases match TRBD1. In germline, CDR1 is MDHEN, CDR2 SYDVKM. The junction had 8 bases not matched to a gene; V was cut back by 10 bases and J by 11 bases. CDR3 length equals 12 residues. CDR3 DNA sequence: TGTGCCACCGGACAGGGGACGGTGAAACTGTTTTTT. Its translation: CATGQGTVKLFF. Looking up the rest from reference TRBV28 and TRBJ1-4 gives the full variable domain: DVKVTQSSRYLVKRTGEKVFLECVQDMDHENMFWYRQDPGLGLRLIYFSYDVKMKEKGDIPEGYSVSREKKERFSLILESASTNQTSMYLCATGQGTVKLFFGSGTQLSVL.

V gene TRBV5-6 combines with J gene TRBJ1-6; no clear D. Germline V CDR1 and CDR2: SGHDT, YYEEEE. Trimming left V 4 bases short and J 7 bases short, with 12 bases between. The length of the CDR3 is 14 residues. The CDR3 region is CASSLDWPNSPLHF. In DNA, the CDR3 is TGTGCCAGCAGCCTGGACTGGCCCAATTCACCCCTCCACTTT.

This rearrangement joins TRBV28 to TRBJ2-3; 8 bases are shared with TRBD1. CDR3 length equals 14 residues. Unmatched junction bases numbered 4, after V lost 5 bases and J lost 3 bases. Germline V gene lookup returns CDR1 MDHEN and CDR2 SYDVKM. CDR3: CASSGGQATDTQYF. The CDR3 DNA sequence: TGTGCCAGCAGTGGGGGACAGGCTACAGATACGCAGTATTTT.